This T cell receptor beta chain was identified during a study of CD8+ T cells in alopecia areata. The study, taken as a whole, reports: Normal skin contains resident alphabeta T cells, and these are also sequenced in scalp samples.

This clone was seen a few times. The target antigen is unknown. Sequencing templates came from extracted RNA that was reverse transcribed into cDNA. Libraries were prepared by immunoSEQ multiplex PCR; TCRdb keeps only in-frame clonotypes and omits some of them. This sample has roughly 280,000 clones, with around three fifths found just once. Treatment of the sample: oral pan-JAK inhibitor, 5-10 mg twice daily. This specimen consisted of CD4+ T cells sorted from blood, obtained around week 54, from a patient treated with tofacitinib. The receptor's source is a human donor with alopecia areata.

The CDR3 loop is CASSQGSVGREQYF. The CDR3 bases are TGCGCCAGCAGCCAAGGGTCGGTAGGCCGCGAGCAGTACTTC. The chain recombines TRBV4-1 with TRBJ2-7; no clear D. Trimming left V 1 base short and J 6 bases short, with 13 bases between. The CDR3 length is 14 residues. Germline V gives CDR1 MGHRA, CDR2 YSYEKL.